Presented here are 10 T cell receptor beta chains from one specimen sequenced in a study of blood T cell repertoires in COVID-19. Clones were read by immunoSEQ multiplex PCR, and TCRdb kept only the in-frame ones, dropping some. This sample has approximately 380,000 clones, with roughly nine tenths found just once. What was sequenced was PBMCs or T cells enriched from blood (not recorded which). The receptors here all came from a woman aged 40 to 50 who had been exposed to COVID-19.

The gene calls are TRBV5-1 and TRBJ2-1; 9 bases align to TRBD2. Germline CDR1 SGHRS, CDR2 YFSETQ. The CDR3 loop spans 14 amino acids. After removal of 0 bases from V and 9 bases from J, the junction contained 4 bases not matched to a gene. DNA for the CDR3: TGCGCCAGCAGCTTGGTAGTAGCGGGAGTTGAGCAGTTCTTC. Amino acids: CASSLVVAGVEQFF.

This chain links TRBV6-1 with TRBJ1-6; 9 nucleotides align to TRBD1. Germline V CDR1 and CDR2: MNHNS, SASEGT. The trim removed 4 bases at V and 2 bases at J, leaving 3 bases unmatched. The CDR3 has 16 amino acids. DNA of the CDR3: TGTGCCAGCAGTGGGACAGGGGACGCCTATAATTCACCCCTCCACTTT. Translation gives CASSGTGDAYNSPLHF.

The V gene is TRBV7-9, the J gene TRBJ1-1; D might be TRBD1 (5 bases). The CDR3 has 13 amino acids. The V gene's germline CDR1 is SEHNR and CDR2 FQNEAQ (reference sequence). V was shortened by 5 bases and J by 4 bases, with 11 bases between the two germline ends. The CDR3 DNA reads as TGTGCCAGCAGCCCCCAGGGTACCACTGAAGCTTTCTTT. Encoded protein: CASSPQGTTEAFF.

This chain links TRBV5-5 with TRBJ1-5; D is possibly TRBD1 (5 bases). The CDR3 loop spans 15 amino acids. CDR1 SGHKS and CDR2 YYEKEE come from the germline V gene (reference sequence). Between the trimmed V and J ends, which lost 4 bases and 4 bases, there was a span of 15 bases. CDR3 DNA sequence: TGTGCCAGCAGCCCTCCGTGGGGGGGTAATCAGCCCCAGCATTTT. It encodes CASSPPWGGNQPQHF.

CDR3 coding DNA: TGTGCCAGTAATGAGCATGGGACAGGGAGCACCGGGGAGCTGTTTTTT. Its translation: CASNEHGTGSTGELFF. The chain employs TRBV19 and TRBJ2-2, with 9 bases matching TRBD1. This CDR3 is built from 16 residues. Trimming at V came to 7 bases and at J to 4 bases, leaving 10 bases not matched to a gene. Germline assignment: CDR1 LNHDA and CDR2 SQIVND (reference sequence).

This chain links TRBV5-4 with TRBJ2-5; 12 bases are a match to TRBD2. Germline lookup yields CDR1 SGHNT and CDR2 YYREEE (reference sequence). This CDR3 is built from 15 residues. The junction had 1 base not matched to a gene; V was cut back by 4 bases and J by 0 bases. CDR3 nucleotide sequence: TGTGCCAGCAGCAGGACTAGCGGGGACCAAGAGACCCAGTACTTC. Its translation is CASSRTSGDQETQYF.

The chain employs TRBV7-8 and TRBJ2-4, with a weak D call TRBD1 (5 bases). CDR1 is SGHVS, CDR2 FQNEAQ, per germline. The CDR3 is made up of 16 amino acids. V was trimmed by 5 bases and J by 6 bases, leaving 20 bases between them. CDR3 amino acids: CASSLESRAVGNIQYF. CDR3 bases: TGTGCCAGCAGCCTAGAAAGCAGGGCAGTGGGAAACATTCAGTACTTC. Together with reference TRBV7-8 and TRBJ2-4, the CDR3 gives the full variable domain: GAGVSQSPRYKVAKRGQDVALRCDPISGHVSLFWYQQALGQGPEFLTYFQNEAQLDKSGLPSDRFFAERPEGSVSTLKIQRTQQEDSAVYLCASSLESRAVGNIQYFGAGTRLSVL.

The chain has TRBV7-9 and TRBJ1-2; 8 bases fit TRBD1. There are 14 residues in the CDR3. With V trimmed by 4 bases and J by 5 bases, 6 bases remained unmatched. Looked up from germline, CDR1 is SEHNR and CDR2 is FQNEAQ (reference sequence). CDR3 sequence (DNA): TGTGCCAGCAGCTCCGGGACAGGCTCTTATGGCTACACCTTC. As protein: CASSSGTGSYGYTF.

This chain connects TRBV30 to TRBJ1-2; D is possibly TRBD1 (6 bases). Germline CDR1 and CDR2: GTSNPN and SVGIG (reference sequence). CDR3 length: 16 residues. V shed 5 bases and J shed 6 bases, with 25 bases lying between them. In DNA, the CDR3 is TGTGCCTGGTTTGTGGGACATCCCGAGGGTCTCCATGGCTACACCTTC. Translated: CAWFVGHPEGLHGYTF.

The chain couples TRBV15 to TRBJ2-7, with D possibly TRBD2 on 6 matching bases. V lost 0 bases and J lost 4, with 10 bases in between. The V gene's germline CDR1 is LNHNV and CDR2 YYDKDF (reference sequence). The CDR3 loop spans 14 amino acids. This chain's CDR3 is CATSRDPAGYEQYF. DNA for the CDR3: TGTGCCACCAGCAGAGATCCGGCGGGGTACGAGCAGTACTTC.